This TCR beta chain was recovered during a study of blood T cell repertoires in COVID-19. The CDR3 covers 12 residues. Germline V lookup: CDR1 SGHAT, CDR2 FQNNGV. Trimming took 0 bases from V and 6 from J, leaving 5 bases between them. The table came from immunoSEQ multiplex PCR; TCRdb's copy has only in-frame clones and leaves some out. Among roughly 190,000 clones listed, more than 70% were seen once. The TCR comes from a man between 35 and 55 years old with active or convalescent COVID-19. The specimen sequenced was peripheral blood. The rearrangement links TRBV11-2 to TRBJ1-1, with D perhaps TRBD1 (5 bases). In nucleotides, the CDR3 is TGTGCCAGCAGCTTAGAAGGGGCTGAAGCTTTCTTT. Protein product: CASSLEGAEAFF.